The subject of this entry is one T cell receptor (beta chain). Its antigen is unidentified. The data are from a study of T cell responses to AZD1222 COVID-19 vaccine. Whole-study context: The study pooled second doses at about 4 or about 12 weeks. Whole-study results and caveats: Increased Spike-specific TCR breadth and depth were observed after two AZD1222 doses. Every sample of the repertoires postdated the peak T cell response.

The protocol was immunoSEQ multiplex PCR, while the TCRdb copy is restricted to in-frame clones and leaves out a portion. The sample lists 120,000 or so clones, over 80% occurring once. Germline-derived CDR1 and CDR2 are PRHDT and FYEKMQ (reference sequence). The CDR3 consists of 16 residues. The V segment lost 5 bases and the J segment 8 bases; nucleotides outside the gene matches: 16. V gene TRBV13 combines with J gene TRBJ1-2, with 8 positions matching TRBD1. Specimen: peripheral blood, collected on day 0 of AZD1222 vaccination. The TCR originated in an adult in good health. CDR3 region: CASSPDSTGVRRGYTF. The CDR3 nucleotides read TGTGCCAGCAGCCCAGACTCGACAGGGGTTCGACGCGGCTACACCTTC.